The clone carrying this T cell receptor beta chain was counted many times. What it recognizes is unknown. This sample was taken from a study of Graves' ophthalmopathy and Graves' hyperthyroidism. Study conclusions and caveats: Ophthalmopathy cases were distinguished from stable hyperthyroidism by a 13-signature model, reaching 85% to 90% sensitivity and around 81% specificity. Most thyroid-expanded clonotypes exceeding 0.001 frequency were also found in blood.

Between the trimmed V and J ends, which lost 4 bases and 1 base, there was a span of 11 bases. This CDR3 is built from 14 residues. Germline V lookup: CDR1 DFQATT, CDR2 SNEGSKA (reference sequence). For repertoire sequencing, the TCR beta CDR3 regions were amplified from RNA transcripts. HTBI primers served in a first-round RT-PCR, which a second-round multiplex PCR followed. Each CDR3 protein is one row after TCRdb ran MiXCR on the multiplex PCR reads. The table shows approximately 1.2 million distinct CDR3 sequences, with about 35% occurring only once. V is TRBV20-1 and J is TRBJ1-5; a possible D gene is TRBD1 (5 bases). Sample: peripheral blood or thyroid tissue (not recorded which). The source of this sequence is an adult man with Graves' hyperthyroidism. CDR3 bases: TGCAGTGCTACAGGGAGGGCGAGCAATCAGCCCCAGCATTTT. Its protein is CSATGRASNQPQHF.